The 10 T cell receptor beta chains below were found in one sample sequenced in a study of T cell responses to AZD1222 COVID-19 vaccine. Profiling relied on immunoSEQ multiplex PCR, and the TCRdb table lists in-frame clones only, not all of them. This sample has fewer than 90,000 clones, with around 84% found just once. Specimen: peripheral blood, collected 28 days after the second AZD1222 dose. These receptors were obtained from an adult who received the AZD1222 COVID-19 vaccine.

This clone was found once. The chain couples TRBV5-5 to TRBJ1-2; D might be TRBD1 (6 bases). Trimming stripped 1 base from V and 8 bases from J, with 18 bases between. This CDR3 is 15 amino acids long. The germline V gene encodes CDR1 SGHKS and CDR2 YYEKEE (reference sequence). CDR3 nucleotides: TGTGCCAGCAGCTTGTCGATGACAGGCCTTATGGGCTACACCTTC. Protein sequence: CASSLSMTGLMGYTF.

The chain carries TRBV13 and TRBJ2-7; TRBD2 matches 8 bases. CDR1 is PRHDT and CDR2 is FYEKMQ in the germline V gene (reference sequence). The CDR3 extends over 16 amino acids. V lost 1 base to trimming and J lost 2 bases; unmatched junction nucleotides: 7. CDR3 in amino acids: CASSLEVSGATYEQYF. The CDR3 DNA reads TGTGCCAGCAGCTTAGAAGTTAGCGGGGCAACCTACGAGCAGTACTTC.

This chain links TRBV4-1 with TRBJ2-7; 7 bases fit TRBD1. CDR1 MGHRA and CDR2 YSYEKL come from the germline V gene. With V trimmed by 5 bases and J by 0 bases, 7 bases remained unmatched. The CDR3 has 15 residues. In nucleotides, the CDR3 is TGCGCCAGCAGCTATTCGGGACAGAGCTCCTACGAGCAGTACTTC. Protein product: CASSYSGQSSYEQYF.

The V call is TRBV18, the J call TRBJ1-1; D is unclear. CDR3 length: 17 residues. V was trimmed by 6 bases and J by 6 bases, leaving 26 bases between them. CDR1 is KGHSH, CDR2 LQKENI, per germline. CDR3 loop: CASSSTSRSATSPEAFF. Here the CDR3 DNA reads TGTGCCAGCTCCTCAACCTCCCGTTCGGCCACAAGCCCTGAAGCTTTCTTT.

J is TRBJ2-7 and V is TRBV2, with TRBD1 identical over 11 bases. Trimming removed 10 bases from V and 2 bases from J; junction bases left unmatched: 7. CDR3 length: 14 amino acids. Germline V gives CDR1 SNHLY, CDR2 FYNNEI. CDR3 protein: CAISGQGGTYEQYF. CDR3 in DNA: TGTGCCATTTCGGGACAGGGGGGGACCTACGAGCAGTACTTC.

In this sample, this clone turned up once. The chain links TRBV6-5 to TRBJ1-1; possibly TRBD1 for D (6 bases). This CDR3 has 16 residues. Per germline, CDR1 MNHEY and CDR2 SVGAGI. Deletions cut 2 bases from V and 0 bases from J, with 13 bases between. CDR3 DNA: TGTGCCAGCAGTTACGGCGGGGGCGGCATGAACACTGAAGCTTTCTTT. This translates into CASSYGGGGMNTEAFF.

This rearrangement joins TRBV12-3 or TRBV12-4 to TRBJ1-2; 8 nucleotides line up with TRBD1. Trimming removed 6 bases from V and 7 bases from J; junction bases left unmatched: 4. CDR3 length equals 12 residues. The CDR3 nucleotides are TGTGCCAGCAGCGAGGACAGGGTTGGCTACACCTTC. Amino acids: CASSEDRVGYTF.

The chain has TRBV5-4 and TRBJ2-1; no firm D call. The CDR3 is 16 residues long. Trimming stripped 0 bases from V and 2 bases from J, with 12 bases between. Germline V CDR1 and CDR2: SGHNT, YYREEE (reference sequence). The CDR3 is CASSLDQVLTYNEQFF. In DNA, the CDR3 is TGTGCCAGCAGCTTGGATCAGGTCTTAACCTACAATGAGCAGTTCTTC.

The sample holds one count of this clone. This chain joins TRBV6-5 and TRBJ1-5, with 9 positions matching TRBD1. Germline loops: CDR1 MNHEY, CDR2 SVGAGI. There are 15 residues in the CDR3. V lost 6 bases, J lost 6 bases, and 9 bases stayed unmatched. DNA for the CDR3: TGTGCCAGCAGCTCGGACAGGGGCGGGAGTCAGCCCCAGCATTTT. Translated: CASSSDRGGSQPQHF.

The chain couples TRBV3-1 (or the pseudogene TRBV3-2) to TRBJ2-3; 8 positions match TRBD2. CDR1 LGHDT and CDR2 YNNKEL come from the germline V gene (reference sequence). V gave up 1 base and J gave up 11 bases; unmatched junction bases: 8. The CDR3 is 14 amino acids. The CDR3 loop reads CASSQGTSRHGQYF. As DNA, the CDR3 is TGTGCCAGCAGCCAAGGGACTAGCCGTCACGGGCAGTATTTT.